The following is a TCR beta chain sequence with its context. Its cognate antigen is unknown. This sample stems from a study of regulatory T cells in long-lasting Graves disease. Germline CDR1 is SGHAT and CDR2 is FQNNGV. CDR3 size: 13 residues. Trimming stripped 6 bases from V and 8 bases from J, with 16 bases between. The time point here: persistent/refractory GD, antithyroid drugs over 5 years with positive TRAb. Extracted PBMC RNA gave rise to the TCR library. Tubes containing EDTA received nine milliliters of drawn peripheral blood. Findings and caveats of the study: Graves' patients with persistent disease showed TCR diversity lower than patients newly diagnosed. Whereas about a thousand public clonotypes were shared by new patients, persistent patients shared more, at about 2,500.

Construction of the TCR beta libraries employed iRepertoire HTBI primers in conjunction with Arm-PCR of CDR3 regions. TCRdb redid the calling of the multiplex PCR reads with MiXCR, one entry per CDR3 protein. The sample holds roughly 700,000 distinct CDR3 sequences, around 30% seen once. The V gene is TRBV11-2, the J gene TRBJ1-2, with unresolved D. Sequenced material: peripheral blood mononuclear cells (PBMCs), taken when the disease was refractory, from a patient treated with antithyroid drugs. The receptor was derived from a female donor with Graves disease. This CDR3 is CASRPSLHGGYTF. CDR3 bases: TGTGCCAGCAGACCAAGCCTCCACGGGGGCTACACCTTC.